This T cell receptor (beta chain) was observed in a study of post-analysis software for immune sequencing data. The overall study: Included courses were relapsing-remitting and secondary progressive multiple sclerosis; progressive-relapsing multiple sclerosis was also included. General study points: Samples from a shared batch, those prepared together, strongly co-clustered by F measure. A handful of TRBV segments were significantly more frequent in patients than in controls. TRBV5-6, TRBV5-1 and TRBV20-1 were among these segments.

CDR1 and CDR2 (germline): SNHLY, FYNNEI. V shed 5 bases, J shed 5 bases, and the junction held 6 bases outside the gene matches. The CDR3 consists of 16 residues. With respect to this clonotype: The antigen remains unidentified.

Tagging with unique molecular identifiers was a feature of the TCR beta cDNA libraries. TCRdb re-derived calls from the PCR reads in MiXCR, one entry per CDR3 protein. The repertoire holds 600,000 to 750,000 distinct CDR3 sequences, with around 64% as singletons. The rearrangement joins TRBV2 to TRBJ1-6, with TRBD1 matching over 10 bases. What was sequenced was blood. The sequence derives from a girl aged 2 to 10 with multiple sclerosis. CDR3 sequence reads: CASSYRTGGNNSPLHF. Here the CDR3 DNA reads TGTGCCAGCAGTTACAGGACAGGGGGAAATAATTCACCCCTCCACTTT.